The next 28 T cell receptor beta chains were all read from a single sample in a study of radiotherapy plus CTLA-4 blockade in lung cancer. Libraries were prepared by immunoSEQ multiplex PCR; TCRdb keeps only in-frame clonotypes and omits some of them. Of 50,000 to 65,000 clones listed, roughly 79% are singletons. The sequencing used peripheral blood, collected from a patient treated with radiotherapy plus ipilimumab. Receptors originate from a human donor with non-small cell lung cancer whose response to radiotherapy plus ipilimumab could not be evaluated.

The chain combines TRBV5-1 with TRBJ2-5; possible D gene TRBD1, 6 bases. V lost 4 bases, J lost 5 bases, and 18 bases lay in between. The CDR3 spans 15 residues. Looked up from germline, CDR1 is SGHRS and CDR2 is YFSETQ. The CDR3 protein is CASSLQGSAGETQYF. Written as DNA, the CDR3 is TGCGCCAGCAGCCTCCAGGGGAGCGCTGGGGAGACCCAGTACTTC.

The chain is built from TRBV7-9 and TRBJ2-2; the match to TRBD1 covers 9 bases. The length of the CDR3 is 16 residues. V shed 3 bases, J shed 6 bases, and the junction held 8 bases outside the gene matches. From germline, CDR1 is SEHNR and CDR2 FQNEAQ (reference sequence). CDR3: CASSLSGDREAGELFF. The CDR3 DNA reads TGTGCCAGCAGCTTGTCCGGGGACAGGGAGGCCGGGGAGCTGTTTTTT.

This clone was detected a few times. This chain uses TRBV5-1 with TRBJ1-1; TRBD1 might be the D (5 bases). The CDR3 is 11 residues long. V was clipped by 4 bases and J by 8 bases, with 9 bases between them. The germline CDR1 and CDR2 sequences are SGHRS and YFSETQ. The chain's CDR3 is CASSSGDEAFF. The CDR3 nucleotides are TGCGCCAGCAGCAGCGGGGACGAAGCTTTCTTT. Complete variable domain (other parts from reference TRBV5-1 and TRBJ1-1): KAGVTQTPRYLIKTRGQQVTLSCSPISGHRSVSWYQQTPGQGLQFLFEYFSETQRNKGNFPGRFSGRQFSNSRSEMNVSTLELGDSALYLCASSSGDEAFFGQGTRLTVV.

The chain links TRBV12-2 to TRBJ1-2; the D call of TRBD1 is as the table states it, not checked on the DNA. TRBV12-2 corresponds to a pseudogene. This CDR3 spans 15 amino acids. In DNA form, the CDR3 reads TGTGCAAGTCGCTTAAGGACAGGGATGATGAGGGGCTACACCTTC. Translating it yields CASRLRTGMMRGYTF.

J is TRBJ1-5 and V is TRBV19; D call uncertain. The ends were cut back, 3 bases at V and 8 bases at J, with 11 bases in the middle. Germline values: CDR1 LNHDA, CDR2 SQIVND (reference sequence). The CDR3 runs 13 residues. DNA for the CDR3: TGTGCCAGTAGTATTAGTAGCTGGGAGCCCCAGCATTTT. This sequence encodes CASSISSWEPQHF.

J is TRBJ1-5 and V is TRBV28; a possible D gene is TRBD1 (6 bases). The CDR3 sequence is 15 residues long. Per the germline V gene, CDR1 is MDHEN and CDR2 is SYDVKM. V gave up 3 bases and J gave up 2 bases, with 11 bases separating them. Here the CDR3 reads CASSLPRGGNQPQHF. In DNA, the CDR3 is TGTGCCAGCAGTTTGCCCAGGGGCGGCAATCAGCCCCAGCATTTT.

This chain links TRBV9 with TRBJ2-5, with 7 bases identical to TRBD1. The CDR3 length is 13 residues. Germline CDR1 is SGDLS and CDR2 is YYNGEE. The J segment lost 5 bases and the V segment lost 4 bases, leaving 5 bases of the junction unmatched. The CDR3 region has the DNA TGTGCCAGCAGCCCGACAGGGCGGGAGACCCAGTACTTC. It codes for CASSPTGRETQYF.

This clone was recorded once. The DNA of the CDR3 is TGCGCCAGCAGCCCCACAGGGGTTACTAATGAAAAACTGTTTTTT. Protein product: CASSPTGVTNEKLFF. The V gene is TRBV5-1, the J gene TRBJ1-4; 7 nucleotides line up with TRBD1. The CDR3 length is 15 residues. Trimming removed 4 bases from V and 2 bases from J; junction bases left unmatched: 5. Germline V gene data show CDR1 as SGHRS and CDR2 as YFSETQ.

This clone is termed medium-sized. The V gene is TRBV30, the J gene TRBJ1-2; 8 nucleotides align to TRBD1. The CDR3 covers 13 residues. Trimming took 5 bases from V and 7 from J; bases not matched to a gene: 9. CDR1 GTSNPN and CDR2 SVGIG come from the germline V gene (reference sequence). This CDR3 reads CAWAQGAFGGYTF. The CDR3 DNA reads TGTGCCTGGGCTCAGGGGGCATTTGGTGGCTACACCTTC.

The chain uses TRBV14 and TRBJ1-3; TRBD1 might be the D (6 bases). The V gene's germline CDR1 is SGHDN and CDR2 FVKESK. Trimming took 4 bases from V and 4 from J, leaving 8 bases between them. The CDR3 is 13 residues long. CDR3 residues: CASSPQGGNTIYF. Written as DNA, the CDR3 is TGTGCCAGCAGCCCTCAGGGGGGAAACACCATATATTTT.

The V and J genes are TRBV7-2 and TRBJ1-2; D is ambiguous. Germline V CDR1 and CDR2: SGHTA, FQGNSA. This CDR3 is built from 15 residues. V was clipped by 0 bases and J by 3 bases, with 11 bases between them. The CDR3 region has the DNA TGTGCCAGCAGCTTAGCGCTAATCGGGGACTATGGCTACACCTTC. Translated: CASSLALIGDYGYTF.

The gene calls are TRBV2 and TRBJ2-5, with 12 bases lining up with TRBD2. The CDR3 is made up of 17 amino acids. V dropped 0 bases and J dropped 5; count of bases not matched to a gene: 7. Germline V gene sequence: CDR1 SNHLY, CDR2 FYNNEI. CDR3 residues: CASSEAVLAGGAETQYF. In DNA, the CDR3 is TGTGCCAGCAGTGAAGCTGTACTAGCGGGAGGCGCTGAGACCCAGTACTTC.

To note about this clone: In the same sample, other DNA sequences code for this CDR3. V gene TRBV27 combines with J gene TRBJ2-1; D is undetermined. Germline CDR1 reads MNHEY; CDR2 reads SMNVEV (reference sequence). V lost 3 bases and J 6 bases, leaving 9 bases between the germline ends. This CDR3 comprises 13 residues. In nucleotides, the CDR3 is TGTGCCAGCAGTTTGGTACGCGGCAATGAGCAGTTCTTC. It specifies CASSLVRGNEQFF.

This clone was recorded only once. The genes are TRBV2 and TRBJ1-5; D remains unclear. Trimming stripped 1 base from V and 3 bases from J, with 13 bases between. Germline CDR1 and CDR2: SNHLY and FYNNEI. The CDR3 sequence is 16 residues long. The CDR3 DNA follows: TGTGCCAGCAGTGAAGTGGGAGGGCCAGTCAATCAGCCCCAGCATTTT. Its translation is CASSEVGGPVNQPQHF.

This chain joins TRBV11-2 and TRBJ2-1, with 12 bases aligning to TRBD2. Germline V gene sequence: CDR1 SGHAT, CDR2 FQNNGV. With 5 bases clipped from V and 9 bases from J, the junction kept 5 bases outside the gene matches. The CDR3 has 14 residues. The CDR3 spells CASSPTSGGSEQFF. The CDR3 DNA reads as TGTGCCAGCAGCCCTACTAGCGGGGGGAGTGAGCAGTTCTTC.

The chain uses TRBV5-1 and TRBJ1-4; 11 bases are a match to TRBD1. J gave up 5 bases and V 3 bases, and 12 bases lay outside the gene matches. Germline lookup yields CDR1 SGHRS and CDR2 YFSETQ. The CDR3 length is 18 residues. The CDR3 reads CASSSPGQGGSVNEKLFF. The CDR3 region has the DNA TGCGCCAGCAGCTCCCCGGGACAGGGGGGCTCCGTCAATGAAAAACTGTTTTTT.

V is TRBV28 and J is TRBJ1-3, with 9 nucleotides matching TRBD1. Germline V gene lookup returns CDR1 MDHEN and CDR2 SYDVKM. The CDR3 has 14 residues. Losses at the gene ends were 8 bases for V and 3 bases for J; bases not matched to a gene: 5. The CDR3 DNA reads TGTGCCAGCTGTACAGGGGGCCGTGGAAACACCATATATTTT. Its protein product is CASCTGGRGNTIYF.

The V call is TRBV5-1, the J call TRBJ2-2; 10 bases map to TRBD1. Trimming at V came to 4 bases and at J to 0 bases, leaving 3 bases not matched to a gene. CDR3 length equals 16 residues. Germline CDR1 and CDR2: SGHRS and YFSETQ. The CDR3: CASSHGQGANTGELFF. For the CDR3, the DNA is TGCGCCAGCAGCCACGGACAGGGGGCGAACACCGGGGAGCTGTTTTTT.

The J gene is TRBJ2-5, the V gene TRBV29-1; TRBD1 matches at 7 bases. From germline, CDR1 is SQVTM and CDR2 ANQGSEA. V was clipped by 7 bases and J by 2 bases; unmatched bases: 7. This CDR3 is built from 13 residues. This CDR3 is CSANRGVQETQYF. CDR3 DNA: TGCAGCGCTAACAGGGGAGTTCAAGAGACCCAGTACTTC.

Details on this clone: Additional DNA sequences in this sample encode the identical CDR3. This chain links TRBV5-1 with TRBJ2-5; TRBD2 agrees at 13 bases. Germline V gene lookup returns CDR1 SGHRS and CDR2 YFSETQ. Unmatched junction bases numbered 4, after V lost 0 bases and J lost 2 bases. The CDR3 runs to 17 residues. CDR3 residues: CASSLGQLAGGQETQYF. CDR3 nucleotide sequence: TGCGCCAGCAGCTTGGGGCAACTAGCGGGAGGGCAAGAGACCCAGTACTTC.

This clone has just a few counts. CDR3 sequence reads: CASSLMGGEDTQYF. CDR3 bases: TGTGCCAGCAGCTTAATGGGAGGAGAAGATACGCAGTATTTT. This chain uses TRBV7-2 with TRBJ2-3, with D possibly TRBD2 on 6 matching bases. Deletions cut 2 bases from V and 5 bases from J, with 11 bases between. The CDR3 has 14 amino acids. Germline CDR1 is SGHTA and CDR2 is FQGNSA. The full variable domain, completed using reference TRBV7-2 and TRBJ2-3, is GAGVSQSPSNKVTEKGKDVELRCDPISGHTALYWYRQSLGQGLEFLIYFQGNSAPDKSGLPSDRFSAERTGGSVSTLTIQRTQQEDSAVYLCASSLMGGEDTQYFGPGTRLTVL.

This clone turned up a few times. CDR3 sequence: CASSRPTEHFQPQHF. The CDR3 region has the DNA TGCGCCAGCAGCCGACCCACGGAGCATTTTCAGCCCCAGCATTTT. The V call is TRBV4-1, the J call TRBJ1-5, with unresolved D. Germline CDR1 and CDR2: MGHRA and YSYEKL. V shed 4 bases and J shed 6 bases, with 16 bases lying between them. The CDR3 sequence is 15 residues long.

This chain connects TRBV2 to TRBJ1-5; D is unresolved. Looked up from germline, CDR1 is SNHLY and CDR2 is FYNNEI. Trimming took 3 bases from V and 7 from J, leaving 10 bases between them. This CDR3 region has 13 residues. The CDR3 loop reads CASSEGLLQPQHF. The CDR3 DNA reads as TGTGCCAGCAGTGAGGGCCTCCTACAGCCCCAGCATTTT.

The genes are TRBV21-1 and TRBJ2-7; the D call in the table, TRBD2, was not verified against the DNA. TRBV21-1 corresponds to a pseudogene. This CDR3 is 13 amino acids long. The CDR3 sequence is CASSKAGPYEQYF. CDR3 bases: TGTGCCAGCAGCAAGGCGGGGCCCTACGAGCAGTACTTC.

The CDR3 protein is CAWSEQGGTYNEQFF. CDR3 DNA sequence: TGTGCCTGGAGTGAACAGGGGGGCACCTACAATGAGCAGTTCTTC. This chain links TRBV30 with TRBJ2-1; 8 nucleotides match TRBD1. Trimming removed 1 base from V and 2 bases from J; junction bases left unmatched: 4. Germline lookup yields CDR1 GTSNPN and CDR2 SVGIG (reference sequence). The CDR3 extends over 15 amino acids.

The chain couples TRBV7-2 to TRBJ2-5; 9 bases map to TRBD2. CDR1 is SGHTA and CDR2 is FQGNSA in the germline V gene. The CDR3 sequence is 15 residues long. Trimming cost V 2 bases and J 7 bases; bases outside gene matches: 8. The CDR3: CASSLRGLASGTQYF. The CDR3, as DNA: TGTGCCAGCAGCTTAAGGGGACTAGCAAGTGGGACCCAGTACTTC. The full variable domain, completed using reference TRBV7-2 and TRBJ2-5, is GAGVSQSPSNKVTEKGKDVELRCDPISGHTALYWYRQSLGQGLEFLIYFQGNSAPDKSGLPSDRFSAERTGGSVSTLTIQRTQQEDSAVYLCASSLRGLASGTQYFGPGTRLLVL.

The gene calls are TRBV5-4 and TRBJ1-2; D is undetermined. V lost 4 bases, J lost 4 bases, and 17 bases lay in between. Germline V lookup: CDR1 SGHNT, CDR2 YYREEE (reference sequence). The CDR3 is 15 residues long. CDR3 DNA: TGTGCCAGCAGCCCCCGAGAGGGAAGAGGCTATGGCTACACCTTC. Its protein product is CASSPREGRGYGYTF.

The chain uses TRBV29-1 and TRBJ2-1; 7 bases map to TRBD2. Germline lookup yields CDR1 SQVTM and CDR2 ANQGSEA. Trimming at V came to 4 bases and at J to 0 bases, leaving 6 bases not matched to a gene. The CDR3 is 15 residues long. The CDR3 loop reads CSVVGGLISYNEQFF. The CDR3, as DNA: TGCAGCGTTGTGGGAGGGCTCATCTCCTACAATGAGCAGTTCTTC.